These T cell receptor beta chains were read from a single sample in a study of T cell repertoires in aging, cancer and after chemotherapy. Each CDR3 protein gets one entry after TCRdb re-called the multiplex PCR reads with MiXCR. In the table there are 2,000 or so distinct CDR3 sequences, under 35% of which are singletons. Sequencing input: blood. The source is a human donor with a blood cancer. Each CDR3 is given with its conserved first and last residue.

>TRBJ2-3|TRBV5-1
CASSMGQGTDTQYF
>TRBJ2-7|TRBV6-2/TRBV6-3
CASSPGLAGEYEQYF
>TRBJ2-2|TRBV5-1
CASSLARTDGELFF
>TRBJ2-7|TRBV6-2/TRBV6-3
CASSSTYEQYF
>TRBJ2-1|TRBV7-6
CASRRSGGAFVEQFF
>TRBJ2-7|TRBV11-2
CASSHGPGQGSYEQYF
>TRBJ2-5|TRBV6-5
CASSYSGVETQYF
>TRBJ2-7|TRBV6-1
CAGRAGSYEQYF
>TRBJ1-4|TRBV7-9
CASSLQGGNEKLFF
>TRBJ2-1|TRBV20-1
CSARTPGTPIYNEQFF
>TRBJ2-1|TRBV6-1
CASRGGGPGSYNEQFF
>TRBJ2-7|TRBV5-4
CASSLGGYEQYF
>TRBJ2-7|TRBV18
CASSPGTGVYEQYF
>TRBJ2-3|TRBV6-1
CASSPGRGTDTQYF
>TRBJ2-1|TRBV12-3/TRBV12-4
CASTGDRDYNEQFF
>TRBJ1-6|TRBV6-5
CASSTGQTYNSPLHF
>TRBJ1-1|TRBV6-5
CASKDRGKNTEAFF
>TRBJ2-6|TRBV19
CASSIGQGSSGANVLTF
>TRBJ2-1|TRBV6-5
CASSPGLAGTYNEQFF
>TRBJ2-7|TRBV6-1
CASRRSWEPVNSYEQYF
>TRBJ2-2|TRBV27
CASSSGLAGGYGELFF
>TRBJ2-7|TRBV11-1
CASSAAPRVALTYEQYF
>TRBJ1-5|TRBV30
CAWSADRDQPQHF
>TRBJ1-2|TRBV12-3/TRBV12-4
CASSSASSYGYTF
>TRBJ2-1|TRBV7-2
CASSSGLVYNEQFF
>TRBJ1-3|TRBV6-6
CASRGINTIYF
>TRBJ2-5|TRBV10-2
CASSEPGTGRETQYF
>TRBJ1-6|TRBV7-6
CARPGSSYNSPLHF
>TRBJ2-1|TRBV7-9
CASSDWTPAYNEQFF
>TRBJ1-4|TRBV11-2
CASSLDGGQLFF
>TRBJ2-7|TRBV6-6
CASSSGTGSKQYF
>TRBJ2-3|TRBV6-1
CASSAPGGPDTQYF
>TRBJ1-2|TRBV5-6
CASSYGGGNYGYTF
>TRBJ1-1|TRBV6-1
CASIGTSNTEAFF
>TRBJ2-3|TRBV19
CASSIDPMGDTQYF
>TRBJ1-5|TRBV6-5
CASSSTGGANQPEHF
>TRBJ2-3|TRBV7-6
CASSYRTGSTDTQYF
>TRBJ1-1|TRBV30
CAWSKGDRMNTEAFF
>TRBJ2-2|TRBV20-1
CSARDSSVTGGSGELFF
>TRBJ1-4|TRBV6-6
CASSIDRGKEKLFF
>TRBJ2-2|TRBV5-4
CASSHPDENTGELFF
>TRBJ2-1|TRBV5-6
CASSYGLAGGPNNEQFF
>TRBJ2-1|TRBV7-6
CASSPSWVRGFEQFF
>TRBJ2-1|TRBV6-5
CASSYWNEQFF
>TRBJ2-1|TRBV19
CASSIWGESYNEQFF
>TRBJ1-1|TRBV5-4
CASSWGQGRGTEAFF
>TRBJ2-5|TRBV18
CASSPLGGDRETQYF
>TRBJ2-5|TRBV6-5
CAGARDSSGTQYF